This T cell receptor beta chain was captured in a study of T cells in Graves' hyperthyroidism and ophthalmopathy. Study overall: It was at initial diagnosis, before any treatment, that peripheral blood was collected. Study conclusions and caveats: The model forecast ophthalmopathy, anticipating it by a median approximately 6 months before onset.

Amplified regions were TCR beta CDR3 sequences from RNA transcripts. HTBI primers were employed in a first-round RT-PCR of the TCR CDR3. One entry per CDR3 protein, called by TCRdb with MiXCR from the multiplex PCR reads. The table includes 550,000 to 700,000 distinct CDR3 sequences, 14% to 15% detected once. CDR1 and CDR2 (germline): MNHEY, SVGAGI. The CDR3 runs to 15 residues. The V gene end was trimmed by 4 bases and the J gene end by 9 bases; junction bases not matched to a gene: 12. This clonotype came up many times. Its antigen remains unknown. A patient was excluded if there was uncontrolled infection, other autoimmune disease, pregnancy or lactation.

Sequences were obtained from blood. The genes are TRBV6-5 and TRBJ1-5, with TRBD1 identical over 7 bases. This receptor was identified in a woman aged 40 to 50 with Graves' ophthalmopathy. In DNA, the CDR3 is TGTGCCAGCAGTTCCGGGACAGATCAGTATGGGCCCCAGCATTTT. Amino acid sequence: CASSSGTDQYGPQHF.